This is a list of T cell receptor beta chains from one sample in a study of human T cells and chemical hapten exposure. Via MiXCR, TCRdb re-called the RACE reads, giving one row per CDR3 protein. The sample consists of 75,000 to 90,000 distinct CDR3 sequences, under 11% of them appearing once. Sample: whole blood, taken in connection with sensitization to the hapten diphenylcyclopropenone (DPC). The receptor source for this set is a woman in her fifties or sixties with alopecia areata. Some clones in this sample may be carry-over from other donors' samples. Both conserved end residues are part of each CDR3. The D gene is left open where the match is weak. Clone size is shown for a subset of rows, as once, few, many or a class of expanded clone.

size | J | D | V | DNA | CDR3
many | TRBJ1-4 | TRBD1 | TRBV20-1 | TGCAGTGCCACACCTCAGGGGGCGCAGAGAACTAATGAAAAACTGTTTTTT | CSATPQGAQRTNEKLFF
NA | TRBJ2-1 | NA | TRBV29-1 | TGCAGCGTAAAAACCTACAATGAGCAGTTCTTC | CSVKTYNEQFF
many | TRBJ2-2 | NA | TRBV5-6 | TGTGCCAGCAGCTTGTACGGCGCGAACACCGGGGAGCTGTTTTTT | CASSLYGANTGELFF
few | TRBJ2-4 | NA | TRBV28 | TGTGCCAGCAGGGCAGGAAACATTCAGTACTTC | CASRAGNIQYF
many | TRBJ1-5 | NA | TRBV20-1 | TGCAGTGCTAGAGATGGAGTTCAGTCGTCTCAGCCCCAGCATTTT | CSARDGVQSSQPQHF
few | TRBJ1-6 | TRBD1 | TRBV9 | TGTGCCAGCAGCGTAGCAGGGGGCAATTCACCCCTCCACTTT | CASSVAGGNSPLHF
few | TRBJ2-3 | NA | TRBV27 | TGTGCCAGCAAAAAAGTGGCTGCAGGGGCCCCAACAGATACGCAGTATTTT | CASKKVAAGAPTDTQYF
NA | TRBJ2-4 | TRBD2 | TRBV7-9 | TGTGCCAGCAGCTTAGACCCCGGGACTAGCGGGAGGGCTAGAAACATTCAGTACTTC | CASSLDPGTSGRARNIQYF
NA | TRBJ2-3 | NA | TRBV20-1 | TGCAGTGCTGGTAGCGGTTGGAGCACAGATACGCAGTATTTT | CSAGSGWSTDTQYF
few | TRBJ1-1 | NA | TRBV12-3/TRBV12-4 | TGTGCCAGCAGTTTTCCGGGGGGACCTATAACTGAAGCTTTCTTT | CASSFPGGPITEAFF
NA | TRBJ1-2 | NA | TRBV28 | TGTGCCAGCATGAGTTTGACGGGGGAAAACTATGGCTACACCTTC | CASMSLTGENYGYTF
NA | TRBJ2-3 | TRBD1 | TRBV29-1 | TGCAGCGTTGAGACCGTGTTGATGGACAGGGGTTTGGAAGATACGCAGTATTTT | CSVETVLMDRGLEDTQYF
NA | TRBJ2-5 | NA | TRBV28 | TGTGCCAGCAGACTAGGGTACCAAGAGACCCAGTACTTC | CASRLGYQETQYF